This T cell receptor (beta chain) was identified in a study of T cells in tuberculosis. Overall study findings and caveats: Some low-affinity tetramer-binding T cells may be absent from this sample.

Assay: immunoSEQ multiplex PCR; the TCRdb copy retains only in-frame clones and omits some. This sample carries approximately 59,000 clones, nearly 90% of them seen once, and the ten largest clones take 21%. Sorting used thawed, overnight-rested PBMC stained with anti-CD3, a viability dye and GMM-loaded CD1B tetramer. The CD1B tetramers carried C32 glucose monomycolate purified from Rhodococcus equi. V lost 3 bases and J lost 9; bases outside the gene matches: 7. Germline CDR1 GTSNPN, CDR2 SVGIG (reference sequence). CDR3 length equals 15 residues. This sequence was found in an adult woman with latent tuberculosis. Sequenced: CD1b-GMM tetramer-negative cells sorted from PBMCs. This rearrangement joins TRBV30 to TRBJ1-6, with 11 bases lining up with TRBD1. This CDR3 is CAWSAGTGGSSPLHF. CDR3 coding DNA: TGTGCCTGGAGCGCCGGGACAGGGGGAAGTTCACCCCTCCACTTT.